This TCR beta chain came from a study of T cells after somatic rescue of genetic block. Remarks on this clone: One junction end does not reproduce the germline sequence, and a read error may be involved.

CDR1 is SGHVS and CDR2 is FNYEAQ in the germline V gene. The CDR3 covers 14 residues. Assay used: immunoSEQ multiplex PCR; TCRdb lists only in-frame clones, some missing. The sample lists 80,000 to 90,000 clones; just under 90% were seen once. The J gene is TRBJ2-7, the V gene TRBV7-6; D possibly corresponds to TRBD2 (5 bases). The specimen was peripheral blood mononuclear cells (PBMCs). This receptor was identified in a woman younger than 30. CDR3 residues: CASSIAGVGYEQYF. As DNA, the CDR3 is TGTGCCAGCAGCATAGCCGGGGTTGGGTACGAGCAGTACTTC.